This record covers a single TCR beta chain. The CDR3 length is 16 residues. V lost 0 bases and J lost 8; bases outside the gene matches: 6. Germline V CDR1 and CDR2: SEHNR, FQNEAQ (reference sequence). The sample is drawn from a study of blood T cell repertoires in COVID-19. Study summary: Researchers got acute and convalescent COVID-19 samples from the United States, Italy and Spain. Sources were T cells, B-cell-depleted T cells, or PBMCs; the material itself was cDNA or gDNA.

Original analysis: From reference gene primer amplification, estimates of nucleated cell counts were derived. Method: immunoSEQ multiplex PCR; TCRdb's copy keeps in-frame clones and lacks some. The V and J calls and clone size were taken over from that table, and D and trimming were inferred from the DNA. This table holds 45,000 to 70,000 clones, more than 75% found once. The chain joins TRBV7-9 to TRBJ2-4; 11 nucleotides agree with TRBD2. The sample consisted of peripheral blood. The receptor was isolated from a woman over 75 with acute or convalescent COVID-19. The CDR3 reads CASSLAASGGRYIQYF. The CDR3 DNA is TGTGCCAGCAGCTTAGCCGCTAGCGGGGGGAGGTACATTCAGTACTTC.